Listed below are T cell receptor beta chains from one sample, sequenced in a study of response to subunit inactivated influenza vaccine. Each CDR3 protein is one row after TCRdb ran MiXCR on the RT-PCR reads. The table lists about 700,000 distinct CDR3 sequences, approximately 15% of them singletons. This sample comprised PBMCs from blood, obtained 14 to 15 days before vaccination. The receptor source for this set is a man aged 45-60 years who received an inactivated influenza vaccine. The CDR3 runs from the conserved cysteine through the conserved F or W. A D gene is named only where the DNA matches it firmly. Rows may omit the clone size; those that give it use once, few, many or a size class.

v_call	j_call	cdr3_length	clone_size	d_call	cdr3_aa	cdr3_nt
TRBV3-1	TRBJ2-7	16	few	.	CASSQDIGGVGYEQYF	TGTGCCAGCAGCCAAGACATAGGGGGGGTCGGATACGAGCAGTACTTC
TRBV6-1	TRBJ1-1	14	.	.	CASRSGDSSTEAFF	TGTGCCAGCAGGTCAGGAGATTCGAGCACTGAAGCTTTCTTT
TRBV20-1	TRBJ2-1	16	few	TRBD2	CSAPPASSGRGNEQFF	TGCAGTGCCCCCCCCGCTTCTAGCGGGAGAGGTAATGAGCAGTTCTTC
TRBV29-1	TRBJ2-7	13	.	.	CSVVLGNSYEQYF	TGCAGCGTTGTTTTGGGGAACTCCTACGAGCAGTACTTC
TRBV20-1	TRBJ1-6	15	.	.	CSARTGPQDNSPLHF	TGCAGTGCTAGGACAGGCCCTCAGGATAATTCACCCCTCCACTTT
TRBV3-1	TRBJ2-3	18	many	TRBD2	CASSQDNLAGPSTDTQYF	TGTGCCAGCAGCCAAGATAACCTAGCGGGACCTAGCACAGATACGCAGTATTTT
TRBV5-5	TRBJ1-2	16	.	TRBD1	CASSTDDRGLGYGYTF	TGTGCCAGCAGCACCGATGACAGGGGACTAGGATATGGCTACACCTTC
TRBV29-1	TRBJ2-1	15	.	TRBD2	CSARTTSGRANEQFF	TGCAGCGCCCGAACGACTAGCGGGAGGGCCAATGAGCAGTTCTTC
TRBV12-3/TRBV12-4	TRBJ1-1	15	few	.	CASSGLLSMNTEAFF	TGTGCCAGCAGCGGTCTTTTGAGCATGAACACTGAAGCTTTCTTT
TRBV7-2	TRBJ2-1	14	once	TRBD1	CASSRDRTYNEQFF	TGTGCCAGCAGCCGGGACAGAACCTACAATGAGCAGTTCTTC
TRBV15	TRBJ2-1	15	.	TRBD2	CATSRDLAVYNEQFF	TGTGCCACCAGCAGAGATCTAGCGGTCTACAATGAGCAGTTCTTC
TRBV5-1	TRBJ2-5	14	.	TRBD1	CASSGTGGGETQYF	TGCGCCAGCAGCGGGACAGGGGGCGGAGAGACCCAGTACTTC
TRBV10-3	TRBJ2-4	13	.	TRBD1	CAIRGTGDLIQYF	TGTGCCATCAGGGGAACAGGGGACCTCATTCAGTACTTC